These T cell receptor beta chains were read from a single sample in a study of identifying expanded T cells in peripheral blood. Using immunoSEQ multiplex PCR, the repertoire was profiled, and TCRdb retains in-frame clones only, with some absent. The profile shows about 130,000 clones, 75% to 90% of them singletons. The sequenced sample was blood. These TCRs come from a person aged 18-70 years in good health. Both conserved end residues are part of each CDR3. D genes are given only for firm matches. Clone size, where shown, is once, few, many, or a class for clones that have expanded.

TRBJ1-5,.,TRBV27,.,CASSLMSGANQPQHF,TGTGCCAGCTCCTTAATGTCAGGGGCGAATCAGCCCCAGCATTTT
TRBJ1-5,.,TRBV5-5,.,CASSLEEGTYQPQHF,TGTGCCAGCAGCTTGGAGGAGGGCACTTATCAGCCCCAGCATTTT
TRBJ2-5,.,TRBV15,.,CATSRDGVRGGETQYF,TGTGCCACCAGCAGAGATGGGGTCAGGGGCGGGGAGACCCAGTACTTC
TRBJ2-1,.,TRBV2,TRBD2,CASRAGDLNEQFF,TGTGCCAGTAGGGCGGGAGACCTCAATGAGCAGTTCTTC
TRBJ2-5,.,TRBV29-1,.,CSVVNAETQYF,TGCAGCGTTGTGAACGCTGAGACCCAGTACTTC
TRBJ1-5,once,TRBV7-9,.,CASSVGLDQPQHF,TGTGCCAGCAGCGTGGGCCTAGACCAGCCCCAGCATTTT
TRBJ2-3,.,TRBV19,TRBD1,CASRKYSGTGAPPVTQYF,TGTGCCAGTAGAAAATATTCGGGGACAGGGGCCCCCCCAGTTACCCAGTATTTT
TRBJ2-5,.,TRBV2,TRBD1,CASSLTGMETQYF,TGTGCCAGCAGCCTGACAGGGATGGAGACCCAGTACTTC
TRBJ1-2,.,TRBV11-1,.,CASSSTGRGGYTF,TGTGCCAGCAGTTCAACAGGGCGGGGTGGCTACACCTTC
TRBJ2-7,.,TRBV7-8,.,CASSPPLVTYEQYF,TGTGCCAGCAGCCCACCGCTAGTGACCTACGAGCAGTACTTC
TRBJ1-2,.,TRBV7-9,.,CASSAGTVSIGYTF,TGTGCCAGCAGCGCCGGAACAGTCTCGATTGGCTACACCTTC
TRBJ2-7,few,TRBV6-5,.,CASSPDRTSYEQYF,TGTGCCAGCAGCCCCGACAGGACCTCCTACGAGCAGTACTTC
TRBJ2-3,.,TRBV4-3,.,CASSQGSGGRGTDTQYF,TGCGCCAGCAGCCAAGGTAGTGGGGGCCGAGGCACAGATACGCAGTATTTT
TRBJ1-4,.,TRBV6-1,TRBD1,CASSDWQGGTNEKLFF,TGTGCCAGCAGTGACTGGCAGGGGGGCACTAATGAAAAACTGTTTTTT
TRBJ1-2,.,TRBV7-8,.,CASSPIEGSYGYTF,TGTGCCAGCAGCCCTATTGAAGGCAGCTATGGCTACACCTTC
TRBJ2-3,.,TRBV7-2,.,CASSWRGPDTDTQYF,TGTGCCAGCAGCTGGCGGGGGCCGGACACAGATACGCAGTATTTT
TRBJ2-1,.,TRBV7-3,.,CASSPDSSSYNEQFF,TGTGCCAGCAGCCCCGACTCGAGCTCCTACAATGAGCAGTTCTTC
TRBJ1-2,.,TRBV19,.,CASSILRQADYTF,TGTGCCAGTAGTATCCTCCGCCAAGCCGACTACACCTTC
TRBJ2-1,.,TRBV18,.,CASSPVGSSYNEQFF,TGTGCCAGCTCACCAGTGGGTAGCTCCTACAATGAGCAGTTCTTC
TRBJ2-3,.,TRBV2,.,CASNQGGGTDTQYF,TGTGCCAGCAACCAGGGTGGTGGCACAGATACGCAGTATTTT
TRBJ1-1,.,TRBV30,.,CAWSPNRDIGTLNTEAFF,TGTGCCTGGAGTCCAAACCGGGACATAGGGACTCTGAACACTGAAGCTTTCTTT
TRBJ2-1,.,TRBV9,TRBD2,CASSETSGSTEQFF,TGTGCCAGCAGCGAGACTAGCGGGAGTACTGAGCAGTTCTTC
TRBJ1-2,few,TRBV19,TRBD1,CASSVRTGDGYTF,TGTGCCAGTAGTGTAAGGACAGGGGATGGCTACACCTTC
TRBJ1-5,many,TRBV7-9,.,CASSTSGDPSQPQHF,TGTGCCAGCAGCACCTCTGGGGATCCTAGTCAGCCCCAGCATTTT
TRBJ1-2,.,TRBV7-9,TRBD1,CASSFGQGANYGYTF,TGTGCCAGCAGTTTCGGGCAGGGGGCTAACTATGGCTACACCTTC
TRBJ2-1,.,TRBV7-9,.,CASGTGPLVNEQFF,TGTGCCAGCGGAACTGGGCCGCTAGTGAATGAGCAGTTCTTC
TRBJ2-3,few,TRBV7-3,.,CASTRTDRRSTTDTQYF,TGTGCCAGCACCCGGACTGATAGGAGGAGCACCACAGATACGCAGTATTTT
TRBJ1-2,.,TRBV15,.,CATSRDVIGGYGYGYTF,TGTGCCACCAGCAGAGATGTCATCGGGGGGTACGGCTATGGCTACACCTTC
TRBJ1-5,.,TRBV7-3,.,CASSLCPSRLQRNSNQPQHF,TGTGCCAGCAGCTTATGCCCATCCCGGTTACAGCGAAATAGCAATCAGCCCCAGCATTTT
TRBJ1-5,once,TRBV19,.,CASSSPVSNQPQHF,TGTGCCAGTAGTTCGCCGGTGAGCAATCAGCCCCAGCATTTT
TRBJ2-7,once,TRBV27,TRBD2,CASSLSAGVYEQYF,TGTGCCAGCAGTTTATCGGCGGGAGTCTACGAGCAGTACTTC
TRBJ2-7,.,TRBV5-6,.,CASSFPRPGEQYF,TGTGCCAGCAGCTTCCCCCGACCGGGGGAGCAGTACTTC